The T cell receptor beta chain under discussion was sequenced for a study of blood T cell repertoires in COVID-19. Using immunoSEQ multiplex PCR, the repertoire was profiled, and TCRdb retains in-frame clones only, with some absent. The table has about 120,000 clones, roughly 83% seen once; the top ten hold about 40%. V was clipped by 7 bases and J by 9 bases, with 13 bases between them. CDR3 size: 12 residues. The V and J genes are TRBV12-3 or TRBV12-4 and TRBJ2-1; D might be TRBD2 (5 bases). This receptor was obtained from a man aged 40-50 years with active or convalescent COVID-19. The specimen was peripheral blood. The DNA of the CDR3 is TGTGCCAGCAACCGGGGTAACGTTGAGCAGTTCTTC. Translated: CASNRGNVEQFF.